The rows below give T cell receptor beta chains drawn from one sample of a study of cytomegalovirus exposure and HLA in healthy donors. The data were produced by immunoSEQ multiplex PCR, yet TCRdb's version contains in-frame clones alone and is incomplete. The table has around 98,000 clones, approximately 84% seen once; the top ten hold approximately 5.8%. The specimen sequenced was PBMCs. The source is a man younger than 30 in good health and CMV-seropositive. Each CDR3 is given with its conserved first and last residue.

>TRBV7-2
CASISTGGAGYTF
>TRBV10-1
CASSSLSIGGLAGYNEQFF
>TRBV15
CATSRRLQGASGELFF
>TRBV7-6
CASSLASGQGVGEQYF
>TRBV19
CASSLQDIYGYTF
>TRBV28
CASSSPTPLAEQYF
>TRBV5-6
CASSFKAQGTNYGYTF
>TRBV12-5
CASGFSGAGTDTQYF
>TRBV6-5
CASSYSLSSSPGYTF
>TRBV4-3
CASSHLTSGRATLANTGELFF
>TRBV29-1
CSVEGVGGREYNEQFF
>TRBV29-1
CSVEELVGYNEQFF
>TRBV4-3
CASSQGRQDSYGYTF